A selection of T cell receptor beta chains follows, all from one sample in a study of beta chain features in type 1 diabetes. TCRdb's table, derived via immunoSEQ multiplex PCR, lists solely in-frame clones and lacks some. Among roughly 380,000 clones, about 20% were seen once, and the ten largest hold roughly 0.045%. The material sequenced was naive CD4+ T cells from blood. These receptors were obtained from a woman aged 18-29 years in good health. Both conserved end residues are part of each CDR3. The D gene is left open where the match is weak. Rows give clone size only sometimes, using once, few, many, or a class for an expanded clone.

TGTGCCAGCAGCCAAGGAGGAACTAGCGGGGCTCTGGAGCAGTACTTC	CASSQGGTSGALEQYF	TRBJ2-7	NA	TRBD2	TRBV14
TGCAGCGTTGTCAAACCCCCCTCTTGGAGCGTAGAGACCCAGTACTTC	CSVVKPPSWSVETQYF	TRBJ2-5	NA	NA	TRBV29-1
TGTGCCAGCAGTCCGGACAGGGGCAACACAGATACGCAGTATTTT	CASSPDRGNTDTQYF	TRBJ2-3	NA	TRBD1	TRBV2
TGTGCCAGCAGCCTCCGACAGGCAATTAGATCCTACGAGCAGTACTTC	CASSLRQAIRSYEQYF	TRBJ2-7	few	NA	TRBV12-1
TGTGCCAGCAGCCCGCGACAGGGCATGAACACTGAAGCTTTCTTT	CASSPRQGMNTEAFF	TRBJ1-1	few	TRBD1	TRBV13
TGTGCCAGCAGCACAAGCCGACTAGCGAACACCGGGGAGCTGTTTTTT	CASSTSRLANTGELFF	TRBJ2-2	few	NA	TRBV7-2
TGTGCCAGCAGCGTAGCCCCAGGGACCCAGTACTTC	CASSVAPGTQYF	TRBJ2-5	few	NA	TRBV9
TGTGCCAGCAGCTCTAGCGGGGAGACCCAGTACTTC	CASSSSGETQYF	TRBJ2-5	few	TRBD2	TRBV5-4
TGTGCCAGCAGCTTAGGGGACAGACTAGATGGCTACACCTTC	CASSLGDRLDGYTF	TRBJ1-2	once	TRBD1	TRBV7-3
TGTGCCTGGAGTCCCCCCGGGACAGATAATCAGCCCCAGCATTTT	CAWSPPGTDNQPQHF	TRBJ1-5	NA	TRBD1	TRBV30
TGTGCCAGCAGTGAGGGGAGTGATAATTCACCCCTCCACTTT	CASSEGSDNSPLHF	TRBJ1-6	few	NA	TRBV25-1
TGTGCTAGTGGTTTGCGCGGACAAACTAATGAAAAACTGTTTTTT	CASGLRGQTNEKLFF	TRBJ1-4	NA	NA	TRBV12-5
TGTGCCATCAGTGTCGCGGGGAACGAGCAGTACTTC	CAISVAGNEQYF	TRBJ2-7	NA	NA	TRBV10-3
TGTGCCAGCAGCGCCAGACTAGGTGTGGGGGATACGCAGTATTTT	CASSARLGVGDTQYF	TRBJ2-3	few	NA	TRBV7-9
TGTGCCAGCAGCCCGGGTGGGGCTACGGGGGACGGCTATGGCTACACCTTC	CASSPGGATGDGYGYTF	TRBJ1-2	NA	NA	TRBV28
TGTGCCAGCAGCCCAATAGACACCAAAGGCTCCTACGAGCAGTACTTC	CASSPIDTKGSYEQYF	TRBJ2-7	NA	NA	TRBV27
TGTGCCAGCAGCGTAGGCCCAGGGAATTCCTACGAGCAGTACTTC	CASSVGPGNSYEQYF	TRBJ2-7	NA	NA	TRBV9
TGTGCCAGCAGCTTGTTTCGGGGGACGGGATATGGCTACACCTTC	CASSLFRGTGYGYTF	TRBJ1-2	few	NA	TRBV5-6
TGTGCCAGCAGCACCAGAGGTATAGATCAGCCCCAGCATTTT	CASSTRGIDQPQHF	TRBJ1-5	NA	NA	TRBV9
TGTGCCAGCAGCCCCGGGGGGCCCGGTATTACAGATACGCAGTATTTT	CASSPGGPGITDTQYF	TRBJ2-3	NA	NA	TRBV5-4
TGTGCCAGCAGCGTAAGAGAGGACACTGAAGCTTTCTTT	CASSVREDTEAFF	TRBJ1-1	NA	NA	TRBV9
TGTGCCAGCAGCTTCGGAGCCGGGACCGGGGAGCTGTTTTTT	CASSFGAGTGELFF	TRBJ2-2	NA	NA	TRBV7-8
TGCGCCAGCAGCCAAGGGGCAGGGCGCACCGGGGAGCTGTTTTTT	CASSQGAGRTGELFF	TRBJ2-2	few	NA	TRBV4-1
TGTGCCAGCTCCCCAGTCCGCCGGGACAGGCAAGAGACCCAGTACTTC	CASSPVRRDRQETQYF	TRBJ2-5	NA	TRBD1	TRBV18
TGTGCCAGCAGCTCCGGAGGGACTGCCTACAATGAGCAGTTCTTC	CASSSGGTAYNEQFF	TRBJ2-1	NA	NA	TRBV5-4
TGTGCCAGCAGCGGGACTAGCGGGATTATATATGAGCAGTTCTTC	CASSGTSGIIYEQFF	TRBJ2-1	NA	TRBD2	TRBV5-4
TGTGCCAGCAGCTTAGGGCAATTGTACGAGCAGTACTTC	CASSLGQLYEQYF	TRBJ2-7	NA	NA	TRBV7-2
TGTGCCAGCAGCTTAGGGGCTAGCAGGGAGACCCAGTACTTC	CASSLGASRETQYF	TRBJ2-5	NA	NA	TRBV7-9
TGTGCCAGCACCAAGCTACAGATCTCCTACGAGCAGTACTTC	CASTKLQISYEQYF	TRBJ2-7	NA	NA	TRBV6-5
TGCGCCAGCAGCTGGGACAGGGACCCTGAAGCTTTCTTT	CASSWDRDPEAFF	TRBJ1-1	few	TRBD1	TRBV5-1
TGCGCCAGCGCTAGACTAGCGGGGGGACGCGATACGAACACCGGGGAGCTGTTTTTT	CASARLAGGRDTNTGELFF	TRBJ2-2	few	TRBD2	TRBV5-1
TGTGCCAGTAGTAAAAGCAGGATTAGCAATCAGCCCCAGCATTTT	CASSKSRISNQPQHF	TRBJ1-5	NA	NA	TRBV19
TGTGCCAGCAGCGTAGGAGCTAGCGGGAGTGGTGAGCAGTTCTTC	CASSVGASGSGEQFF	TRBJ2-1	few	TRBD2	TRBV9
TGTGCCAGCAGCCCTTGGACTCAAGAGACCCAGTACTTC	CASSPWTQETQYF	TRBJ2-5	NA	NA	TRBV9
TGTGCTAGTGGTTTGGACCGACAGAGGCAGTTCTTC	CASGLDRQRQFF	TRBJ2-1	NA	NA	TRBV12-5
TGCGCCAGCACCAGGAGGGGTCAGAACACCGGGGAGCTGTTTTTT	CASTRRGQNTGELFF	TRBJ2-2	NA	NA	TRBV5-1
TGCGCCAGCAGCCAAGAAGGGGCGGACACCGGGGAGCTGTTTTTT	CASSQEGADTGELFF	TRBJ2-2	NA	NA	TRBV4-3
TGTGCCAGCTCACCACCCTATGAGGGAACAGATACGCAGTATTTT	CASSPPYEGTDTQYF	TRBJ2-3	few	NA	TRBV18
TGCGCCAGCAGCCCCGGTGGAGGGGTCCATGGCTACACCTTC	CASSPGGGVHGYTF	TRBJ1-2	NA	NA	TRBV4-3
TGTGCTAGCGGACTGGACAGGGGGGACGACGAGCAGTACTTC	CASGLDRGDDEQYF	TRBJ2-7	NA	TRBD1	TRBV12-5
TGTGCCTGGAGTGGACTAGCGGGAGACGAGCAGTACTTC	CAWSGLAGDEQYF	TRBJ2-7	few	TRBD2	TRBV30
TGTGCCATCAGTGAGTGGCAGAACTATGGCTACACCTTC	CAISEWQNYGYTF	TRBJ1-2	NA	NA	TRBV10-3
TGTGCCAGCAGTTACTCACGAGGGCATAACTATGGCTACACCTTC	CASSYSRGHNYGYTF	TRBJ1-2	NA	NA	TRBV6-5
TGCGCCAGCAGCCAATCGACAGGGTATAGCTCACCCCTCCACTTT	CASSQSTGYSSPLHF	TRBJ1-6	few	TRBD1	TRBV4-1
TGCGCCAGCAGCCAGGACAGGGGTGGCGAAAAACTGTTTTTT	CASSQDRGGEKLFF	TRBJ1-4	few	TRBD1	TRBV5-1
TGTGCCAGCAGCGCCGGGGGTGGCACTGAAGCTTTCTTT	CASSAGGGTEAFF	TRBJ1-1	NA	NA	TRBV5-6
TGTGCCAGCAAAGGGGACAGATACACTGAAGCTTTCTTT	CASKGDRYTEAFF	TRBJ1-1	few	TRBD1	TRBV7-8
TGTGCCAGCAGTTACAGCGGCGACTATCTCGGTGATACGCAGTATTTT	CASSYSGDYLGDTQYF	TRBJ2-3	NA	NA	TRBV6-5
TGTGCCAGCAGTCCCCAGTTGGCGACTATCACCGGGGAGCTGTTTTTT	CASSPQLATITGELFF	TRBJ2-2	NA	NA	TRBV6-6
TGTGCCAGCAGCCAAGATCCCCGGGCCGGGGAGCTGTTTTTT	CASSQDPRAGELFF	TRBJ2-2	NA	NA	TRBV14
TGTGCCTGGTCTGGGACAGGGTTGAACGAGCAGTACTTC	CAWSGTGLNEQYF	TRBJ2-7	few	TRBD1	TRBV30
TGTGCCAGTAGTATCGGGTGGACTAACTATGGCTACACCTTC	CASSIGWTNYGYTF	TRBJ1-2	few	NA	TRBV19
TGTGCCAGCAGCCGAACGGAGGGCTCCTACGAGCAGTACTTC	CASSRTEGSYEQYF	TRBJ2-7	few	NA	TRBV7-8
TGTGCCAGCAACAACGACGGACTGATGGGTGAGCAGTTCTTC	CASNNDGLMGEQFF	TRBJ2-1	few	NA	TRBV7-9
TGTGCCAGCTCACCCTTCGAGGCTAGCGGGATGGACAATGAGCAGTTCTTC	CASSPFEASGMDNEQFF	TRBJ2-1	NA	TRBD2	TRBV18
TGTGCCTGGAGTGGCCGGGGTGCCGGGGAGCTGTTTTTT	CAWSGRGAGELFF	TRBJ2-2	NA	NA	TRBV30
TGCGCCAGCGCACAGGGAGTAGTGGGATACGAGCAGTACTTC	CASAQGVVGYEQYF	TRBJ2-7	NA	NA	TRBV4-1